This T cell receptor beta chain is drawn from a study of cytomegalovirus exposure and HLA in healthy donors. V lost 10 bases to trimming and J lost 6 bases, with 14 bases between them. Looked up from germline, CDR1 is LNHDA and CDR2 is SQIVND (reference sequence). CDR3 size: 12 residues. This PCR relied on a set of 60 Vbeta primers and 13 Jbeta primers. Clones were sequenced by immunoSEQ multiplex PCR, and TCRdb holds only the in-frame ones, with some missing. In all, the sample yields about 67,000 clones. The sequence was obtained from a woman aged 30 to 39 in good health and CMV-seronegative. This chain links TRBV19 with TRBJ2-3; TRBD2 is a possible D gene (6 bases). The sequenced sample consisted of PBMCs. DNA for the CDR3: TGTGCCACCGTGGACTATACCGATACGCAGTATTTT. This encodes CATVDYTDTQYF.